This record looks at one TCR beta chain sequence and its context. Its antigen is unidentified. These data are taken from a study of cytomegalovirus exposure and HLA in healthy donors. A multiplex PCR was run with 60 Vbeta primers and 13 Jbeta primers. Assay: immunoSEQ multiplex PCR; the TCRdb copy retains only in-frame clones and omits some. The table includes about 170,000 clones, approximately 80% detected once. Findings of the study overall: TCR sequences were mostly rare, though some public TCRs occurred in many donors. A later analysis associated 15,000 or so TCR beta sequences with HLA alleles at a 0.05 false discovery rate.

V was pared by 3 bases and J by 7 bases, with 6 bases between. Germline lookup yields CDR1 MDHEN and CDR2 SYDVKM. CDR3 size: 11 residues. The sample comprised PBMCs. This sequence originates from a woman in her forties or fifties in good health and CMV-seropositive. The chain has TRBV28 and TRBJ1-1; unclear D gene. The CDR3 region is CASSFNREAFF. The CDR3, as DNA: TGTGCCAGCAGTTTTAATCGTGAAGCTTTCTTT.